This T cell receptor beta chain was observed in a study of beta chain features in type 1 diabetes. In the case of this clone: Its specificity is not known.

This CDR3 is 21 amino acids long. Looked up from germline, CDR1 is MNHEY and CDR2 is SMNVEV (reference sequence). The germline V and J ends were trimmed by 5 bases and 2 bases, with 31 bases remaining between them. Study findings and constraints: Shorter TCRB CDR3s, moderately but significantly so, were found in Type 1 diabetes patients in all four CD4+ subsets. In comparison with healthy donors, patients had naive, central memory and Treg TCRB repertoires that appeared more similar.

Reverse transcription of all isolated RNA meant that expressed TCRB transcripts were sequenced. The data were produced by immunoSEQ multiplex PCR, yet TCRdb's version contains in-frame clones alone and is incomplete. The table lists about 660,000 clones, about 14% of them singletons. Specimen: naive CD4+ T cells from blood. The chain carries TRBV27 and TRBJ2-4; tentative D call: TRBD2 (5 bases). This clonotype was obtained from a young man with type 1 diabetes. The CDR3 DNA is TGTGCCAGCAGTCCGGGGATTGGCCCCCTGGCAGAGGGCTTACCCAAAAACATTCAGTACTTC. Translation: CASSPGIGPLAEGLPKNIQYF.